This entry lists 6 T cell receptor beta chains sequenced from one sample in a study of Graves' ophthalmopathy and Graves' hyperthyroidism. Amplifying from RNA transcripts, the study obtained TCR beta CDR3 regions. The first-round RT-PCR employed HTBI primers together with the Qiagen OneStep RT-PCR kit. A multiplex PCR was then performed as the second round. TCRdb recomputed calls from the multiplex PCR reads with MiXCR, one row per CDR3 protein. The table has a few hundred thousand distinct CDR3 sequences, about two fifths seen once. Sequencing was done on a sample of peripheral blood or thyroid tissue (not recorded which). Every receptor here comes from an adult man with Graves' hyperthyroidism.

This clonotype was recorded only once. This may arise from a read error, as a much more abundant clone is one base away. The V call is TRBV10-3, the J call TRBJ1-1, with unresolved D. With 6 bases removed from V and 1 base from J, the gap between germline ends came to 12 bases. The CDR3 has 14 residues. Germline V gene lookup returns CDR1 ENHRY and CDR2 SYGVKD. Here the CDR3 DNA reads TGTGCCATCAGCGAAGGGCCAGAGAACACTGAAGCTTTCTTT. Residues: CAISEGPENTEAFF.

This clonotype was observed many times. This CDR3 reads CASSPRDREYEQYF. In DNA, the CDR3 is TGTGCCAGCAGCCCCAGGGACAGGGAATACGAGCAGTACTTC. This chain uses TRBV7-9 with TRBJ2-7; TRBD1 matches 9 bases. This CDR3 is built from 14 residues. Germline V gives CDR1 SEHNR, CDR2 FQNEAQ (reference sequence). V dropped 5 bases and J dropped 4; count of bases not matched to a gene: 6.

This clonotype was observed many times. The J gene is TRBJ2-5, the V gene TRBV5-1; 9 bases agree with TRBD2. The J segment lost 0 bases and the V segment lost 5 bases, leaving 8 bases of the junction unmatched. CDR3 size: 16 residues. The germline gives CDR1 SGHRS, CDR2 YFSETQ. The DNA for the CDR3 is TGCGCCAGCAGTTTCGGACTAGCGACGTACCAAGAGACCCAGTACTTC. Amino acid sequence: CASSFGLATYQETQYF.

This clonotype was detected ten times or more. The V and J genes are TRBV7-6 and TRBJ2-7, with D perhaps TRBD2 (5 bases). This CDR3 has 13 amino acids. CDR1 is SGHVS and CDR2 is FNYEAQ in the germline V gene. Trimming took 5 bases from V and 6 from J, leaving 14 bases between them. The CDR3 nucleotides read TGTGCCAGCAGCCCAACGATCGGGGTCGAGCAGTACTTC. Its translation: CASSPTIGVEQYF.

This clonotype has a count of ten or more. DNA for the CDR3: TGTGCCAGCAGTGACTCGCGGGACACGGACTATAATTCACCCCTCCACTTT. Protein product: CASSDSRDTDYNSPLHF. This chain joins TRBV6-4 and TRBJ1-6; TRBD1 is a possible D gene (6 bases). Germline assignment: CDR1 MRHNA and CDR2 SNTAGT. This CDR3 is built from 17 residues. V was clipped by 0 bases and J by 3 bases, with 12 bases between them.

The chain is built from TRBV10-3 and TRBJ1-5; D gene unclear. CDR1 ENHRY and CDR2 SYGVKD come from the germline V gene. The CDR3 extends over 15 amino acids. The CDR3 reads CATSDAGTGNQPQHF. CDR3 nucleotide sequence: TGTGCTACCAGTGACGCCGGAACGGGCAATCAGCCCCAGCATTTT.